The clone carrying this T cell receptor beta chain appeared a few times. Germline CDR1 LNHDA, CDR2 SQIVND (reference sequence). The trim removed 5 bases at V and 0 bases at J, leaving 4 bases unmatched. The CDR3 length is 14 residues. This record belongs to a study of radiotherapy plus CTLA-4 blockade in lung cancer. Whole-study context: Disease control was present in roughly a third of patients, and objective responses in approximately 20%.

Measured with immunoSEQ multiplex PCR; TCRdb has only the in-frame clones, and not every one. The sample gives about 98,000 clones, around 90% of which show up once; roughly 4.9% is in the top ten. Here the sequenced sample was peripheral blood, taken from a patient treated with radiotherapy plus ipilimumab. V usage is TRBV19 and J usage is TRBJ2-7, with TRBD1 matching over 7 bases. The origin of this receptor is a human donor with non-small cell lung cancer that progressed on radiotherapy plus ipilimumab. The CDR3 nucleotides are TGTGCCAGTAGTCGGGACAGAGCCTCCTACGAGCAGTACTTC. Translating gives CASSRDRASYEQYF.